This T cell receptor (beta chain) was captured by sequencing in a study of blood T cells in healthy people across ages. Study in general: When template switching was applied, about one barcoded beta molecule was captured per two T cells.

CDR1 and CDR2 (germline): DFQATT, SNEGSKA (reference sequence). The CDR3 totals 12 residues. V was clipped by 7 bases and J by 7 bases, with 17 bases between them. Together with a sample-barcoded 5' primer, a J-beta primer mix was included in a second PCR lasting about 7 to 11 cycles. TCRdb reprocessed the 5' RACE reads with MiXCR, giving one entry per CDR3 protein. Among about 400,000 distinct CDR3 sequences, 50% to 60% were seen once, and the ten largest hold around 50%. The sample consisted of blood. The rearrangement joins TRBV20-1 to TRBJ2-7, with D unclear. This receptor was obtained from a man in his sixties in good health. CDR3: CSVEGKTNEQYF. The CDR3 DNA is TGCAGTGTAGAAGGAAAGACCAATGAGCAGTACTTC.